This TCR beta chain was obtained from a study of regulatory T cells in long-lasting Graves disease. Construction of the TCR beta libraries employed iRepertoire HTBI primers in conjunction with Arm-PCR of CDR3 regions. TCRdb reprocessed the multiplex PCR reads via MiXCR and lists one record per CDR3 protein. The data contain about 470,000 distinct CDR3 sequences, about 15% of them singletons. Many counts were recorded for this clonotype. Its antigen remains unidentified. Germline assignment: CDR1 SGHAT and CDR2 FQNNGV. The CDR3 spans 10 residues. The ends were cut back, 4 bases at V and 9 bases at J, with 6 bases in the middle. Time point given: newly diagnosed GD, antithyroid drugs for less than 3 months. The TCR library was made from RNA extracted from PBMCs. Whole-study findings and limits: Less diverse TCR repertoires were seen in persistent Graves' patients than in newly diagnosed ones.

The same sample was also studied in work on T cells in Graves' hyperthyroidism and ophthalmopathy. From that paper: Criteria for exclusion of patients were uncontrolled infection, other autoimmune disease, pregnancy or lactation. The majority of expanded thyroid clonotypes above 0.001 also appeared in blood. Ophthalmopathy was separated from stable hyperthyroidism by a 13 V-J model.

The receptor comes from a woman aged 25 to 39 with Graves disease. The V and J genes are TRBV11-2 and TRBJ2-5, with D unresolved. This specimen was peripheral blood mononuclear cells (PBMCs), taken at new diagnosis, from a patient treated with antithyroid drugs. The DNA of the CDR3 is TGTGCCAGCAGCTACGGAGCCCAGTACTTC. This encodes CASSYGAQYF.